Shown below are 3 T cell receptor beta chains from a single sample sequenced in a study of T cell clonotyping in hematopoietic cell transplantation. Profiled with immunoSEQ multiplex PCR; TCRdb holds only in-frame clones, not every one. The data show 25,000 to 35,000 clones, 70% to 75% seen once. Indicated time point: recipient sample about 28 days before transplant, after cytoreduction. The specimen comprised peripheral blood mononuclear cells, sampled before stem cell transplant. These receptors were taken from a man aged 50 to 60 with myelodysplastic syndrome. Some clones in this sample may be carry-over from other donors' samples.

V gene TRBV6-5 combines with J gene TRBJ1-1; 7 nucleotides line up with TRBD1. The germline CDR1 and CDR2 sequences are MNHEY and SVGAGI. This CDR3 has 15 residues. Losses at the gene ends were 4 bases for V and 0 bases for J; bases not matched to a gene: 5. For the CDR3, the DNA is TGTGCCAGCAGTTTAACCGGGACAGTGAACACTGAAGCTTTCTTT. Its translation: CASSLTGTVNTEAFF.

The gene calls are TRBV30 and TRBJ1-6; 8 bases align to TRBD1. This CDR3 comprises 13 residues. The V segment lost 5 bases and the J segment 8 bases; nucleotides outside the gene matches: 5. The V gene's germline CDR1 is GTSNPN and CDR2 SVGIG (reference sequence). The CDR3 sequence: CAWDRGGDSPLHF. CDR3 nucleotides: TGTGCCTGGGACAGGGGTGGAGATTCACCCCTCCACTTT.

The chain combines TRBV28 with TRBJ1-4; 10 nucleotides match TRBD1. The length of the CDR3 is 13 residues. V gave up 7 bases and J gave up 7 bases; unmatched junction bases: 3. Germline CDR1 reads MDHEN; CDR2 reads SYDVKM. The CDR3 sequence is CASTDRGREKLFF. In DNA form, the CDR3 reads TGTGCCAGCACCGACAGGGGGCGTGAAAAACTGTTTTTT. The whole variable domain, filled in from reference TRBV28 and TRBJ1-4, reads DVKVTQSSRYLVKRTGEKVFLECVQDMDHENMFWYRQDPGLGLRLIYFSYDVKMKEKGDIPEGYSVSREKKERFSLILESASTNQTSMYLCASTDRGREKLFFGSGTQLSVL.